This TCR beta chain comes out of a study of cytomegalovirus exposure and HLA in healthy donors. Study results and limitations: TCR beta V- and J-gene trimming was later associated with a missense DCLRE1C variant.

The PCR contained 60 Vbeta and 13 Jbeta primers. Generated by immunoSEQ multiplex PCR, the TCRdb table keeps only in-frame clones and is missing some. This sample has roughly 120,000 clones, with over 70% found just once. On this clone itself: Its antigen is currently unknown.

V was shortened by 6 bases and J by 0 bases, with 6 bases between the two germline ends. This CDR3 has 13 residues. Per the germline V gene, CDR1 is MNHEY and CDR2 is SVGAGI. The chain uses TRBV6-5 and TRBJ2-4; D gene unclear. The sequenced sample consisted of PBMCs. The source of this sequence is a woman aged 40 to 55 in good health and CMV-seropositive. This chain's CDR3 is CASSPGAKNIQYF. The DNA for the CDR3 is TGTGCCAGCAGCCCCGGAGCCAAAAACATTCAGTACTTC.